This TCR beta chain was captured in a study of cytotoxic CD8 clonotypes in ibrutinib-treated CLL (dated by TCRdb to 2020 to 2022). Background for the entire study: The cohort was composed of around twelve relapsed/refractory and fewer than 16 treatment-naive patients; IGHV unmutated status was identified in under 18 patients. Partial responses were observed in roughly 25 patients and complete responses in 2; after a median follow-up of about 69 months, remission was maintained in 14 patients and progression was observed in approximately 12. Response samples were obtained after a median of about 13 months of treatment, with a range of about 6 to 40 months. Samples averaged roughly 280,000 productive templates and tens of thousands of productive rearrangements. Of the 85 to 95 participants in the trial, 25 to 30 had longitudinal samples available. Cryopreserved peripheral blood mononuclear cells were obtained prior to treatment, at the time of response, and at either disease progression or sustained remission. Patients were still on ibrutinib when every remission and progressive disease sample was collected. What the work shows at the level of the full study, not this receptor alone: Baseline clonality was found to be higher than that of age-matched healthy donors and was strongly correlated with circulating CD8+ T-cell counts. An increase in clonality was observed at ibrutinib response, with clonality remaining stable during sustained remission and falling back toward baseline at progression. Sampling times were not matched between sustained-remission and progressing patients, and lymph node repertoires were not studied. Public clonotypes were found to be uncommon and were observed to contract or remain stable during treatment; the increase in clonality was shown to reflect expansion of private clonotypes at ibrutinib response.

V is cut by 7 bases and J by 4 bases, and the space between the germline ends is 17 bases. The CDR3 runs 15 residues from the cysteine to the phenylalanine. Of the read, only the CDR3 DNA is kept; its 45 bases are in frame from base 1. CDR1 and CDR2, per the germline V gene (reference sequence), are MNHEY and SMNVEV. This clone was seen a single time. No cognate antigen has been identified for it. There are no base qualities to consult, and no much larger clone falls within one base. Roughly 2.2 micrograms of genomic DNA were extracted from cryopreserved PBMCs for TCR beta library preparation. Longitudinal blood samples from CLL patients on ibrutinib monotherapy were analyzed using high-throughput TCR beta sequencing. The patients took part in an open-label, single-center phase 2 trial of ibrutinib monotherapy. A MiSeq instrument was used for deep resolution sequencing, which targeted depths ranging from 1 in 1 million up to 1 in 200,000 T cells, with coverage averaging 10x for each clonotype. The immunoSEQ hsTCRB Kit was used to generate the TCR beta libraries. As for the authors' bioinformatics: ImmunoSEQ Data Assistant and ImmunoSEQ Analyzer were used for data analysis, and V, D and J genes were assigned according to IMGT definitions. Clonality, which ranges from 0 to 1, was calculated by subtracting the normalized Shannon entropy of productive rearrangement frequencies from one. Public clonotype analysis was restricted to overrepresented clonotypes comprising at least 0.05% of each patient's repertoire. Some 14 age-matched healthy donor repertoires from immuneACCESS served as clonality controls. This immuneACCESS table, as held by TCRdb, lists in-frame sequences with V and J called but not all clones. Of the missing ones, under half trace to an unresolved V gene in checked studies; the others have no known cause. V and J calls and clone size are as listed in that table; D and trimming were resolved from the DNA. The sample contains about 140,000 clones, 75% to 85% of them found a single time. Clones ranked in the top ten supply roughly 7.6% of the sample.

This chain joins TRBV27 to TRBJ2-1; the D gene is not confidently resolved. This receptor was obtained from a human donor with chronic lymphocytic leukemia. The sample here was PBMCs, taken after 36 months of ibrutinib treatment. The CDR3 corresponds to CASTEEDSEYNEQFF. The base sequence is TGTGCCAGCACCGAAGAAGACTCAGAGTACAATGAGCAGTTCTTC.